The sequence of this T cell receptor beta chain was determined in a study of blood T cell repertoires in COVID-19. Across the whole study: The United States, Italy and Spain were the sources of the acute and convalescent COVID-19 samples. Sample material is recorded as cDNA or gDNA derived from T cells, B-cell-depleted T cells, or PBMCs.

Patients at the Seattle site were enrolled during active infection and followed longitudinally. The CDR3 spans 16 residues. V lost 5 bases, J lost 2 bases, and 10 bases stayed unmatched. Per the germline V gene, CDR1 is SGHTA and CDR2 is FQGTGA. The authors' processing: Amplification from reference gene primers served as the basis for estimated nucleated cell counts. The method was immunoSEQ multiplex PCR; TCRdb's version includes in-frame clones alone and lacks a portion of them. V and J calls and clone size follow that table, whereas D and trimming were derived from the DNA. The table has roughly 320,000 clones, roughly 90% seen once.

This TCR came from a young woman with COVID-19, enrolled during active disease. The sequenced sample consisted of peripheral blood. The chain couples TRBV7-3 to TRBJ2-3; 7 nucleotides match TRBD2. The CDR3 coding sequence is TGTGCCAGCAGCCTTTCCGGGGGGTTTGACACAGATACGCAGTATTTT. This sequence encodes CASSLSGGFDTDTQYF.